This T cell receptor (beta chain) came from a study of T-cell reconstitution after alpha-beta-depleted transplantation in children. Study observations and caveats: Elevated TCRbeta diversity at day 60 was traced, in some patients, to surviving recipient T cells and thymic progenitors.

In its sample, this clonotype was seen a few times. Its antigen is unidentified. The CDR3 loop spans 14 amino acids. The V end was cut by 3 bases, the J end by 4 bases, with 12 bases between. A library of TCRbeta sequences, prepared with unique molecular identifiers, was generated. TCRdb fed the PCR reads into MiXCR, producing one record per CDR3 protein. The sample contains about 420,000 distinct CDR3 sequences, 15% to 20% of which appear only once. This specimen was PBMCs, mostly from graft donor cells, taken 360 days after TCRalphabeta/CD19-depleted stem cell transplant. The sequence was collected from a boy under two years old who had a stem cell transplant for Wiskott-Aldrich syndrome, so the T cells may come from the graft donor. V usage is TRBV12-3 or TRBV12-4 and J usage is TRBJ2-5, with a possible D match to TRBD2 (6 bases). The CDR3: CASSFAGPGETQYF. The CDR3 nucleotides are TGTGCCAGCAGTTTCGCGGGGCCAGGAGAGACCCAGTACTTC.